This T cell receptor (beta chain) was recovered during a study of T cells in tuberculosis. In the study overall: CD1B tetramers identified T cells specific for mycobacterial lipid GMM.

CDR3 length: 16 residues. Trimming cost V 4 bases and J 9 bases; bases outside gene matches: 12. Germline V gene data show CDR1 as MDHEN and CDR2 as SYDVKM. TCRdb keeps only in-frame clones here, not all; method: immunoSEQ multiplex PCR. Of 25,000 to 30,000 clones in the sample, 85% to 95% are singletons; the top ten hold over 4%. This sequence joins TRBV28 and TRBJ2-1; 10 bases align to TRBD2. This TCR derives from a donor under 30 with latent tuberculosis or without tuberculosis infection. The sequenced sample was PBMCs. CDR3 in amino acids: CASSWGSSGSSVEQFF. The CDR3 region has the DNA TGTGCCAGCAGTTGGGGGTCTAGCGGGAGTTCGGTTGAGCAGTTCTTC.